The 28 T cell receptor beta chains below were found in one sample sequenced in a study of blood T cell repertoires in COVID-19. Sequencing was performed with immunoSEQ multiplex PCR; in TCRdb, only in-frame clones are kept and a portion is missing. Found here are a few hundred thousand clones, approximately 85% of them singletons; the top ten hold approximately 0.94%. The sample comprised peripheral blood. The source of these receptors is a human donor with COVID-19, enrolled during active disease. The donor label of this sample is uncertain.

In this sample, this clone turned up a few times. The chain couples TRBV27 to TRBJ2-5; 7 nucleotides match TRBD1. The CDR3 spans 13 residues. The trim removed 2 bases at V and 5 bases at J, leaving 2 bases unmatched. Germline values: CDR1 MNHEY, CDR2 SMNVEV (reference sequence). The DNA for the CDR3 is TGTGCCAGCAGTTTAGACAGGGAGGAGACCCAGTACTTC. Its protein is CASSLDREETQYF.

The V gene is TRBV19, the J gene TRBJ2-1; 8 bases match TRBD2. J lost 9 bases, V lost 3 bases, and 13 bases had no gene match. Germline values: CDR1 LNHDA, CDR2 SQIVND (reference sequence). CDR3 length equals 16 residues. This CDR3 reads CASSILGAGAIGEQFF. The CDR3 bases are TGTGCCAGTAGTATCCTGGGAGCGGGAGCGATTGGTGAGCAGTTCTTC.

Concerning this clone itself: The same CDR3 can be traced to other DNA sequences in this sample. The CDR3 region is CASSLEGGTEAFF. In DNA, the CDR3 is TGCGCCAGCAGCTTGGAAGGGGGCACTGAAGCTTTCTTT. This chain uses TRBV5-1 with TRBJ1-1; D might be TRBD1 (6 bases). The CDR3 is made up of 13 amino acids. V was clipped by 0 bases and J by 4 bases, with 7 bases between them. CDR1 is SGHRS, CDR2 YFSETQ, per germline.

The chain combines TRBV5-1 with TRBJ2-3; maybe TRBD1 (5 bases). This CDR3 region has 16 residues. Germline V gene lookup returns CDR1 SGHRS and CDR2 YFSETQ. V lost 0 bases and J lost 1, with 12 bases in between. The CDR3 reads CASSLDQGSGTDTQYF. The DNA for the CDR3 is TGCGCCAGCAGCTTGGACCAGGGAAGTGGCACAGATACGCAGTATTTT.

This chain uses TRBV7-3 with TRBJ2-5, with D possibly being TRBD1 (6 bases). Germline CDR1 reads SGHTA; CDR2 reads FQGTGA. The CDR3 totals 16 residues. Deletions cut 0 bases from V and 0 bases from J, with 11 bases between. CDR3 residues: CASSLTGRGDQETQYF. In DNA, the CDR3 is TGTGCCAGCAGCTTAACGGGCAGGGGCGACCAAGAGACCCAGTACTTC.

The V call is TRBV6-2 or TRBV6-3, the J call TRBJ1-5; D is possibly TRBD1 (6 bases). V was trimmed by 5 bases and J by 0 bases, leaving 11 bases between them. The CDR3 is made up of 15 amino acids. In germline, CDR1 is MNHEY, CDR2 SVGEGT. The CDR3 reads CASSQQGYSNQPQHF. For the CDR3, the DNA is TGTGCCAGCAGTCAACAGGGATATAGCAATCAGCCCCAGCATTTT.

The chain couples TRBV7-8 to TRBJ1-1, with unresolved D. There are 13 residues in the CDR3. The germline gives CDR1 SGHVS, CDR2 FQNEAQ. Between the trimmed V and J ends, which lost 6 bases and 4 bases, there was a span of 12 bases. DNA of the CDR3: TGTGCCAGCAGTCGAACCAGAAGCACTGAAGCTTTCTTT. Translating it yields CASSRTRSTEAFF. The whole variable domain, remainder taken from reference TRBV7-8 and TRBJ1-1, is GAGVSQSPRYKVAKRGQDVALRCDPISGHVSLFWYQQALGQGPEFLTYFQNEAQLDKSGLPSDRFFAERPEGSVSTLKIQRTQQEDSAVYLCASSRTRSTEAFFGQGTRLTVV.

The chain recombines TRBV5-1 with TRBJ1-2, with TRBD1 matching 7 bases. The germline V gene has CDR1 SGHRS and CDR2 YFSETQ. Trimming cost V 5 bases and J 2 bases; bases outside gene matches: 3. CDR3 length equals 13 residues. The CDR3 region has the DNA TGCGCCAGCAGGGGACAGCTGAACTATGGCTACACCTTC. Protein: CASRGQLNYGYTF.

The chain employs TRBV19 and TRBJ1-5; D possibly corresponds to TRBD1 (5 bases). The germline V gene encodes CDR1 LNHDA and CDR2 SQIVND (reference sequence). With 10 bases removed from V and 2 bases from J, the gap between germline ends came to 12 bases. This CDR3 has 13 residues. CDR3 coding DNA: TGTGCCACCTCTTGGGGGGGCAATCAGCCCCAGCATTTT. Its protein is CATSWGGNQPQHF.

J is TRBJ1-4 and V is TRBV7-2; D not certain. CDR3 length: 13 amino acids. V lost 6 bases to trimming and J lost 0 bases, with 5 bases between them. Per germline, CDR1 SGHTA and CDR2 FQGNSA. The CDR3 loop reads CASSLSTNEKLFF. In DNA form, the CDR3 reads TGTGCCAGCAGTCTTTCAACTAATGAAAAACTGTTTTTT. Combining the CDR3 with reference TRBV7-2 and TRBJ1-4 gives the whole variable domain GAGVSQSPSNKVTEKGKDVELRCDPISGHTALYWYRQSLGQGLEFLIYFQGNSAPDKSGLPSDRFSAERTGGSVSTLTIQRTQQEDSAVYLCASSLSTNEKLFFGSGTQLSVL.

J is TRBJ2-5 and V is TRBV11-2, with no clear D. V lost 1 base to trimming and J lost 5 bases, with 5 bases between them. The length of the CDR3 is 12 residues. Germline-derived CDR1 and CDR2 are SGHAT and FQNNGV. DNA of the CDR3: TGTGCCAGCAGCTTAGGTCCGGAGACCCAGTACTTC. It codes for CASSLGPETQYF. Based on the CDR3 plus reference TRBV11-2 and TRBJ2-5, the full variable domain is EAGVAQSPRYKIIEKRQSVAFWCNPISGHATLYWYQQILGQGPKLLIQFQNNGVVDDSQLPKDRFSAERLKGVDSTLKIQPAKLEDSAVYLCASSLGPETQYFGPGTRLLVL.

The J gene is TRBJ1-2, the V gene TRBV5-1; D remains unclear. This CDR3 comprises 12 residues. The germline gives CDR1 SGHRS, CDR2 YFSETQ. The V gene lost 3 bases and the J gene lost 8 bases, with 11 bases spanning the gap. The CDR3 protein is CASSSEGYGYTF. CDR3 bases: TGCGCCAGCAGCTCAGAGGGTTACGGCTACACCTTC.

V and J are TRBV5-6 and TRBJ2-3; weak D call: TRBD2 (5 bases). The CDR3 length is 15 residues. The germline CDR1 and CDR2 sequences are SGHDT and YYEEEE. V was cut by 0 bases and J by 0 bases, with 8 bases left in between. The CDR3: CASSLVGRSTDTQYF. The CDR3 DNA sequence: TGTGCCAGCAGCTTGGTTGGGAGAAGCACAGATACGCAGTATTTT.

The gene calls are TRBV9 and TRBJ2-1; 12 positions agree with TRBD2. Germline loops: CDR1 SGDLS, CDR2 YYNGEE. The CDR3 contains 16 residues. V shed 4 bases, J shed 7 bases, and the junction held 9 bases outside the gene matches. In DNA, the CDR3 is TGTGCCAGCAGCCCCTGGACTAGCGGGATGCTTAATGAGCAGTTCTTC. Its translation: CASSPWTSGMLNEQFF.

The V call is TRBV7-8, the J call TRBJ1-5; D might be TRBD1 (6 bases). V was cut by 5 bases and J by 4 bases, with 12 bases left in between. Per the germline V gene, CDR1 is SGHVS and CDR2 is FQNEAQ. The CDR3 contains 14 residues. As DNA, the CDR3 is TGTGCCAGCAGCCTGGACAGCTTAAATCAGCCCCAGCATTTT. It is translated as CASSLDSLNQPQHF. Complete variable domain (other parts from reference TRBV7-8 and TRBJ1-5): GAGVSQSPRYKVAKRGQDVALRCDPISGHVSLFWYQQALGQGPEFLTYFQNEAQLDKSGLPSDRFFAERPEGSVSTLKIQRTQQEDSAVYLCASSLDSLNQPQHFGDGTRLSIL.

This clone occurred once. This rearrangement joins TRBV27 to TRBJ1-2; perhaps TRBD1 as D (5 bases). CDR1 and CDR2 from the germline V gene are MNHEY and SMNVEV (reference sequence). The CDR3 sequence is 13 residues long. V lost 2 bases to trimming and J lost 4 bases, with 8 bases between them. In DNA form, the CDR3 reads TGTGCCAGCAGTTTAAGGGGAGGCTATGGCTACACCTTC. Its protein is CASSLRGGYGYTF.

The rearrangement joins TRBV11-3 to TRBJ2-1, with TRBD2 matching over 11 bases. The V gene end was trimmed by 6 bases and the J gene end by 7 bases; junction bases not matched to a gene: 17. Per the germline V gene, CDR1 is SGHNT and CDR2 is YENEEA. The CDR3 is 18 residues long. This chain's CDR3 is CASSPFSSGTSGFNEQFF. In DNA, the CDR3 is TGTGCCAGCAGTCCCTTCTCGTCCGGGACTAGCGGATTTAATGAGCAGTTCTTC.

The gene calls are TRBV5-6 and TRBJ2-7; TRBD2 agrees at 13 bases. Germline lookup yields CDR1 SGHDT and CDR2 YYEEEE. J lost 8 bases, V lost 5 bases, and 4 bases had no gene match. This CDR3 contains 13 residues. CDR3 DNA: TGTGCCAGCAGTCCGACTAGCGGGAGGAAGCAGTACTTC. The encoded protein is CASSPTSGRKQYF.

This clone was recorded a few times. The rearrangement uses TRBV27 and TRBJ2-1; the D gene is possibly TRBD2 (6 bases). Germline V gene lookup returns CDR1 MNHEY and CDR2 SMNVEV (reference sequence). Trimming pared 5 bases from V and 6 bases from J, leaving 11 bases between. The CDR3 runs 13 residues. The CDR3 bases are TGTGCCAGCAGTCCCGGACTATTCAATGAGCAGTTCTTC. Encoded protein: CASSPGLFNEQFF.

The chain carries TRBV7-9 and TRBJ1-5; possibly TRBD1 for D (6 bases). The CDR3 runs 15 residues. The V end lost 2 bases, the J end lost 5 bases, and 13 bases lay between the germline ends. CDR1 is SEHNR and CDR2 is FQNEAQ in the germline V gene (reference sequence). The CDR3 DNA sequence: TGTGCCAGCAGCTTACAGGGGTCACCCTATCAGCCCCAGCATTTT. This sequence encodes CASSLQGSPYQPQHF.

The J gene is TRBJ2-5, the V gene TRBV11-3; TRBD2 is a possible D gene (5 bases). Per germline, CDR1 SGHNT and CDR2 YENEEA. Trimming stripped 5 bases from V and 5 bases from J, with 21 bases between. CDR3 length equals 16 residues. The DNA of the CDR3 is TGTGCCAGCAGCGCACTAGACATTGTCGATTTCGAGACCCAGTACTTC. Translated, it gives CASSALDIVDFETQYF.

The rearrangement joins TRBV11-2 to TRBJ2-7; 7 bases match TRBD1. With 5 bases clipped from V and 4 bases from J, the junction kept 11 bases outside the gene matches. This CDR3 has 15 residues. Germline CDR1 is SGHAT and CDR2 is FQNNGV. CDR3 amino acids: CASSLQGLGIYEQYF. In nucleotides, the CDR3 is TGTGCCAGCAGCCTACAGGGGTTGGGGATATACGAGCAGTACTTC.

The rearrangement links TRBV2 to TRBJ2-7; D perhaps matches TRBD2 (6 bases). The germline CDR1 and CDR2 sequences are SNHLY and FYNNEI. The CDR3 has 14 residues. Trimming cost V 6 bases and J 3 bases, with 15 bases left between them. The CDR3 DNA reads as TGTGCCAGCAGAAAGGAAGGAGGGGTCTACGAGCAGTACTTC. Translating it yields CASRKEGGVYEQYF.

The chain has TRBV19 and TRBJ1-2; TRBD1 might be the D (5 bases). V lost 6 bases to trimming and J lost 8 bases, with 16 bases between them. Germline assignment: CDR1 LNHDA and CDR2 SQIVND (reference sequence). The CDR3 has 13 amino acids. This CDR3 is CASSPGGAWGYTF. CDR3 bases: TGTGCCAGTAGCCCCGGTGGGGCGTGGGGCTACACCTTC.

The CDR3 coding sequence is TGTGCCAGCAGTTTACGGGAAGAAGCTTTCTTT. Encoded protein: CASSLREEAFF. The genes are TRBV12-3 or TRBV12-4 and TRBJ1-1; unclear D gene. This CDR3 spans 11 amino acids. Trimming removed 2 bases at V and 8 bases at J, with 6 bases between.

This clone appeared a single time. V and J are TRBV30 and TRBJ1-1, with D possibly matching TRBD1 (5 bases). There are 13 residues in the CDR3. Trimming took 4 bases from V and 5 from J, leaving 14 bases between them. The germline gives CDR1 GTSNPN, CDR2 SVGIG (reference sequence). The CDR3 coding sequence is TGTGCCTGGATGATACAGGTGAGGACTGAAGCTTTCTTT. The encoded protein is CAWMIQVRTEAFF.

This chain uses TRBV19 with TRBJ1-5; D is unresolved. Germline V gene lookup returns CDR1 LNHDA and CDR2 SQIVND (reference sequence). The CDR3 contains 14 residues. The ends were cut back, 10 bases at V and 0 bases at J, with 13 bases in the middle. The CDR3 is CATRADISNQPQHF. For the CDR3, the DNA is TGTGCCACCCGCGCTGACATTAGCAATCAGCCCCAGCATTTT.

This rearrangement joins TRBV2 to TRBJ1-2; 10 positions agree with TRBD1. Trimming took 9 bases from V and 6 from J; bases not matched to a gene: 13. The CDR3 runs 15 residues. CDR1 and CDR2 from the germline V gene are SNHLY and FYNNEI. CDR3 in amino acids: CARLSLLGTGDGYTF. In DNA form, the CDR3 reads TGTGCCAGATTGAGTCTCTTAGGGACAGGGGATGGCTACACCTTC.